This TCR beta chain was found in a study of shared clonotypes between healthy human individuals. Data came from immunoSEQ multiplex PCR; TCRdb stores just in-frame clones and leaves some out. The table records some 1.4 million clones, roughly 96% of them present only once. This clone came up once. CDR1 and CDR2 from the germline V gene are MGHDK and SYGVNS. Between the trimmed V and J ends, which lost 1 base and 3 bases, there was a span of 7 bases. The CDR3 runs to 14 residues. This TCR derives from a man aged 25-40 years in good health. The genes are TRBV25-1 and TRBJ2-1; D is uncertain. The material sequenced was naive CD4+ T cells sorted from blood. The subset: CD45RA+ positively selected. The CDR3 loop is CASSESLDYNEQFF. DNA for the CDR3: TGTGCCAGCAGTGAATCGCTAGACTACAATGAGCAGTTCTTC.